This TCR beta chain was captured by sequencing in a study of early T cells in non-severe SARS-CoV-2 infection. Study overall: Unpaired chains resulted from sequencing bulk RNA of unsorted whole blood.

Unique molecular identifiers tagged individual cDNA molecules. TCRdb processed the 5' RACE reads anew with MiXCR; each CDR3 protein has one entry. The sample lists some 45,000 distinct CDR3 sequences; roughly 4% were seen once. This clonotype has a handful of counts. The CDR3 is 13 residues long. From germline, CDR1 is SQVTM and CDR2 ANQGSEA. V was shortened by 2 bases and J by 5 bases, with 10 bases between the two germline ends. This rearrangement joins TRBV29-1 to TRBJ2-1; no firm D call. The sequenced sample consisted of whole blood. The source of this sequence is an adult who was a healthcare worker with PCR-confirmed SARS-CoV-2 infection or an uninfected control (not recorded which). CDR3 amino acids: CSVERPSHNEQFF. The CDR3 DNA reads TGCAGCGTTGAACGTCCCAGCCACAATGAGCAGTTCTTC.